Shown below are 10 T cell receptor beta chains from a single sample sequenced in a study of T cells after yellow fever vaccination. TCRdb ran MiXCR on the 5' RACE reads and lists one entry per CDR3 protein. This sample carries about 220,000 distinct CDR3 sequences, 3.2% of them seen once, and the ten largest clones take around 3.2%. Sample: CD4+ T cells sorted from PBMCs, taken 10 days after the yellow fever booster vaccination. The receptors were gathered from a man aged 18 to 35 who received the YFV17D yellow fever vaccine.

In this sample, this clonotype turned up many times. The chain couples TRBV4-2 to TRBJ1-1; TRBD1 matches 11 bases. This CDR3 spans 14 amino acids. From germline, CDR1 is LGHNA and CDR2 YNFKEQ. The J segment lost 3 bases and the V segment lost 3 bases, leaving 0 bases of the junction unmatched. The chain's CDR3 is CASSQGQGDTEAFF. CDR3 nucleotides: TGTGCCAGCAGCCAGGGACAGGGGGACACTGAAGCTTTCTTT.

The chain is built from TRBV4-3 and TRBJ1-2; D not certain. The CDR3 runs to 13 residues. Trimming left V 3 bases short and J 7 bases short, with 12 bases between. CDR1 LGHNA and CDR2 YSLEER come from the germline V gene. The CDR3 here is CASSHAYLGGYTF. The CDR3 DNA reads as TGCGCCAGCAGCCATGCCTATTTGGGTGGCTACACCTTC.

At least ten counts were recorded for this clonotype. The chain joins TRBV4-2 to TRBJ2-3; 7 bases are shared with TRBD2. V gave up 5 bases and J gave up 2 bases; unmatched junction bases: 7. The CDR3 length is 15 residues. Germline lookup yields CDR1 LGHNA and CDR2 YNFKEQ. The CDR3 protein is CASSYGTIYTDTQYF. The CDR3 DNA reads TGTGCCAGCAGCTACGGGACTATTTACACAGATACGCAGTATTTT.

This clonotype turned up a few times. The chain uses TRBV5-1 and TRBJ1-2; possible D gene TRBD1, 6 bases. The V end was cut by 7 bases, the J end by 2 bases, with 15 bases between. CDR1 is SGHRS, CDR2 YFSETQ, per germline. There are 14 residues in the CDR3. The CDR3 region is CASGSGGANYGYTF. DNA of the CDR3: TGCGCCAGCGGCTCGGGGGGGGCAAACTATGGCTACACCTTC. Variable domain in full (rest from reference TRBV5-1 and TRBJ1-2): KAGVTQTPRYLIKTRGQQVTLSCSPISGHRSVSWYQQTPGQGLQFLFEYFSETQRNKGNFPGRFSGRQFSNSRSEMNVSTLELGDSALYLCASGSGGANYGYTFGSGTRLTVV.

This sequence joins TRBV4-3 and TRBJ1-4; possible D gene TRBD1, 5 bases. The CDR3 sequence is 18 residues long. Deletions cut 1 base from V and 0 bases from J, with 15 bases between. Looked up from germline, CDR1 is LGHNA and CDR2 is YSLEER. This CDR3 reads CASSQGLRQTSTNEKLFF. The DNA for the CDR3 is TGCGCCAGCAGCCAAGGGTTACGACAGACCTCAACTAATGAAAAACTGTTTTTT.

This clonotype was counted many times. This rearrangement joins TRBV5-4 to TRBJ2-5, with D perhaps matching TRBD2 (6 bases). In germline, CDR1 is SGHNT, CDR2 YYREEE (reference sequence). Trimming left V 5 bases short and J 4 bases short, with 21 bases between. CDR3 length: 16 residues. The CDR3 spells CASRERSTSPPETQYF. The CDR3 DNA reads TGTGCCAGCAGGGAGAGGTCTACTAGCCCCCCAGAGACCCAGTACTTC. Drawing the rest from reference TRBV5-4 and TRBJ2-5, the complete variable domain is ETGVTQSPTHLIKTRGQQVTLRCSSQSGHNTVSWYQQALGQGPQFIFQYYREEENGRGNFPPRFSGLQFPNYSSELNVNALELDDSALYLCASRERSTSPPETQYFGPGTRLLVL.

This clonotype was observed at least ten times. The V and J genes are TRBV12-3 or TRBV12-4 and TRBJ2-2, with a weak D call TRBD2 (5 bases). This CDR3 has 14 amino acids. Deletions cut 4 bases from V and 4 bases from J, with 10 bases between. In DNA form, the CDR3 reads TGTGCCAGCAGTTACCGCGGAGGCACCGGGGAGCTGTTTTTT. It specifies CASSYRGGTGELFF.

Only a few counts were recorded for this clonotype. The V gene is TRBV7-2, the J gene TRBJ1-1; D unclear. The germline V gene has CDR1 SGHTA and CDR2 FQGNSA. This CDR3 is built from 14 residues. Trimming removed 1 base at V and 5 bases at J, with 11 bases between. CDR3 protein: CASSLVWGNTEAFF. CDR3 DNA sequence: TGTGCCAGCAGCTTAGTGTGGGGAAATACTGAAGCTTTCTTT. Filled out from reference TRBV7-2 and TRBJ1-1, the complete variable domain reads GAGVSQSPSNKVTEKGKDVELRCDPISGHTALYWYRQSLGQGLEFLIYFQGNSAPDKSGLPSDRFSAERTGGSVSTLTIQRTQQEDSAVYLCASSLVWGNTEAFFGQGTRLTVV.

On this clonotype: A read error may explain this, as a much larger clone is one base away. The chain joins TRBV4-3 to TRBJ1-1; D not resolved. Germline CDR1 LGHNA, CDR2 YSLEER. The ends were cut back, 0 bases at V and 2 bases at J, with 10 bases in the middle. The CDR3 consists of 15 residues. CDR3 residues: CASSQDGLVNTEAFF. The CDR3 DNA reads as TGCGCCAGCAGCCAAGATGGATTGGTCAACACTGAAGCTTTCTTT.

The V and J genes are TRBV4-3 and TRBJ2-5; D remains ambiguous. The V gene's germline CDR1 is LGHNA and CDR2 YSLEER. This CDR3 is built from 16 residues. Trimming left V 1 base short and J 6 bases short, with 18 bases between. The CDR3 reads CASSQVTGLGKQTQYF. CDR3 bases: TGCGCCAGCAGCCAAGTAACTGGTCTAGGCAAACAGACCCAGTACTTC.